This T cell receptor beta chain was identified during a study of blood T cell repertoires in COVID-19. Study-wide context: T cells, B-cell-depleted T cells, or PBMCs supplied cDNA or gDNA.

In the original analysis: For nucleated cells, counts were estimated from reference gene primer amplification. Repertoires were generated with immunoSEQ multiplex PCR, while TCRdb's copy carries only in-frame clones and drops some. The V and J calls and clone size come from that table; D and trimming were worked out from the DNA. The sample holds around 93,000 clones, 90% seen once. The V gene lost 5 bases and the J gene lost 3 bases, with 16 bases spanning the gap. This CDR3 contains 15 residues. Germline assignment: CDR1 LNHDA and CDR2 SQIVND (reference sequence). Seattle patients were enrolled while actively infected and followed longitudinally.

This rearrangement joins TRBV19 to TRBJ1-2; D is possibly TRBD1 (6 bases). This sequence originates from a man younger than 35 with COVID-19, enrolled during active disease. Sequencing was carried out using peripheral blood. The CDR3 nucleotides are TGTGCCAGTAGTGTAGGACAGTTTGTGGACTATGGCTACACCTTC. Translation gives CASSVGQFVDYGYTF.